This is a list of T cell receptor beta chains from one sample in a study of T cells in Graves' hyperthyroidism and ophthalmopathy. TCRdb ran MiXCR on the multiplex PCR reads and lists one entry per CDR3 protein. The sample has roughly 500,000 distinct CDR3 sequences; around 16% are singletons. Sequenced sample: blood. These receptors came from a woman in her 30s with Graves' ophthalmopathy. The CDR3 runs from the conserved cysteine through the conserved F or W.

V gene	J gene	CDR3 protein
TRBV2	TRBJ2-1	CASSDAMPTEFGDNEQFF
TRBV19	TRBJ1-1	CASSIAPGVNTEAFF
TRBV10-3	TRBJ1-5	CAISQEGNQPQHF
TRBV25-1	TRBJ2-3	CASSDGTSGADTQYF
TRBV6-1	TRBJ1-1	CASRKYNRNTEAFF
TRBV9	TRBJ2-2	CASSVEGRTGELFF
TRBV6-2/TRBV6-3	TRBJ2-1	CASSDSGLGGNEQFF
TRBV28	TRBJ2-2	CASSSRDMNTGELFF
TRBV30	TRBJ1-3	CAWSDRTGPFSGNTIYF
TRBV4-1	TRBJ2-1	CASSQDSLGSGSAHEQFF
TRBV7-9	TRBJ1-6	CASSHPGSPLHF
TRBV6-1	TRBJ2-5	CATTVRETQYF
TRBV2	TRBJ1-4	CASSATTRSNEKLFF
TRBV6-2/TRBV6-3	TRBJ2-7	CASSYRAGEQYF
TRBV9	TRBJ2-7	CASSVEAGGDSYEQYF
TRBV7-3	TRBJ2-1	CASSLSGTSGHYNEQFF
TRBV24-1	TRBJ2-2	CATSDPGRELFF
TRBV5-1	TRBJ2-1	CASSLTGLNEQFF
TRBV5-5	TRBJ2-3	CARSLAGFSTDTQYF
TRBV19	TRBJ2-7	CASSIDWAYEQYF
TRBV20-1	TRBJ1-6	CSARDPAGYNSPLHF
TRBV7-8	TRBJ2-7	CASSSGTGPGEQYF
TRBV7-2	TRBJ2-7	CASSDRTGGDVQYF
TRBV25-1	TRBJ1-6	CASSERDTYNSPLHF
TRBV19	TRBJ1-5	CASSITQGALQPQHF
TRBV5-5	TRBJ1-2	CASSLGSDSHVGYTF
TRBV30	TRBJ1-2	CAWERTDTSYGYTF
TRBV4-1	TRBJ2-2	CASSQEGLAGAYTGELFF
TRBV25-1	TRBJ1-2	CARAEGYTF
TRBV28	TRBJ1-2	CASSLGGSYGYTF
TRBV3-1	TRBJ1-1	CASSPNARGEAFF
TRBV5-5	TRBJ1-5	CASRSGTGQNQPQHF
TRBV12-3/TRBV12-4	TRBJ2-7	CASSFPAGGPLSYEQYF
TRBV4-3	TRBJ1-1	CASSHLPGTREAFF
TRBV3-1	TRBJ2-3	CASSQTSGSGTDTQYF
TRBV6-2/TRBV6-3	TRBJ1-2	CASSSDRFGYGYTF
TRBV6-1	TRBJ2-3	CASSSLAGGLNTQYF
TRBV14	TRBJ2-5	CASSQLGSQETQYF
TRBV27	TRBJ2-7	CASSLTSGDATYEQYF
TRBV18	TRBJ2-1	CASSSRLGSEAGSQFF
TRBV27	TRBJ2-3	CASSFLGDTSTDTQYF
TRBV9	TRBJ1-4	CASSVGRTGTNEKLFF
TRBV20-1	TRBJ1-1	CSASFGGRVTEAFF
TRBV30	TRBJ2-1	CAWTSRRPIYNEQFF
TRBV10-3	TRBJ2-1	CAITGESSYNEQFF
TRBV20-1	TRBJ2-7	CSAQKIAGTYEQYF
TRBV12-3/TRBV12-4	TRBJ1-4	CASSLGSNEKLFF
TRBV4-1	TRBJ2-5	CASSQDPSETQYF
TRBV12-3/TRBV12-4	TRBJ1-1	CASSLALVDHTEAFF
TRBV2	TRBJ1-5	CASSTRLDRPNQPQHF
TRBV20-1	TRBJ2-3	CSAQTSGMTDTQYF
TRBV9	TRBJ1-6	CASSVGGGAYSPLHF
TRBV9	TRBJ2-1	CASSDITTSEPYNEQFF
TRBV5-1	TRBJ2-1	CASSPRRGLYNEQFF